The rows below give T cell receptor beta chains drawn from one sample of a study of T cells in localized non-small cell lung cancer. Assay used: immunoSEQ multiplex PCR; TCRdb lists only in-frame clones, some missing. The sample lists roughly 10,000 clones; 29% were seen once. Sample: lung tumor tissue, taken before any cancer treatment. These receptors originate from a man aged 40 to 70 with stage I lung adenocarcinoma. The CDR3 runs from the conserved cysteine through the conserved F or W. Each record gives: clone size, CDR3 length, J gene, V gene, D gene, CDR3 protein, CDR3 DNA. A D gene is named only where the DNA matches it firmly. Clone size is not always given. Where it is, it says once, few, many or a class for expanded clones.

clone size: .; CDR3 length: 13; J gene: TRBJ1-1; V gene: TRBV6-8; D gene: .; CDR3 protein: CASRKGLNTEAFF; CDR3 DNA: TGTGCCAGCAGGAAGGGACTGAACACTGAAGCTTTCTTT
clone size: .; CDR3 length: 14; J gene: TRBJ2-7; V gene: TRBV29-1; D gene: .; CDR3 protein: CSVEYGGALGEQYF; CDR3 DNA: TGCAGCGTGGAGTACGGGGGAGCACTAGGGGAGCAGTACTTC
clone size: few; CDR3 length: 16; J gene: TRBJ1-1; V gene: TRBV7-6; D gene: .; CDR3 protein: CASSSGVGFYRSQAFF; CDR3 DNA: TGTGCCAGCAGTTCTGGGGTGGGGTTTTACAGGTCGCAAGCTTTCTTT
clone size: .; CDR3 length: 14; J gene: TRBJ1-2; V gene: TRBV5-1; D gene: TRBD1; CDR3 protein: CASSGGQGNGGYTF; CDR3 DNA: TGCGCCAGCAGCGGCGGACAGGGGAATGGCGGCTACACCTTC
clone size: .; CDR3 length: 17; J gene: TRBJ1-3; V gene: TRBV29-1; D gene: .; CDR3 protein: CSVEGRRDASSGNTIYF; CDR3 DNA: TGCAGCGTTGAAGGACGAAGGGACGCCAGCTCTGGAAACACCATATATTTT
clone size: medium-sized; CDR3 length: 16; J gene: TRBJ1-4; V gene: TRBV6-8; D gene: .; CDR3 protein: CASSRSRGVVDEKLFF; CDR3 DNA: TGTGCCAGCAGTCGATCGCGAGGGGTCGTGGATGAAAAACTGTTTTTT
clone size: few; CDR3 length: 13; J gene: TRBJ2-3; V gene: TRBV6-8; D gene: .; CDR3 protein: CASSRGSQGTQYF; CDR3 DNA: TGTGCCAGCAGCCGGGGCTCCCAGGGGACGCAGTATTTT
clone size: .; CDR3 length: 15; J gene: TRBJ2-1; V gene: TRBV19; D gene: .; CDR3 protein: CASSEAGYSYNEQFF; CDR3 DNA: TGTGCCAGTAGTGAGGCGGGATACTCCTACAATGAGCAGTTCTTC
clone size: few; CDR3 length: 15; J gene: TRBJ2-1; V gene: TRBV11-3; D gene: TRBD2; CDR3 protein: CASSVLAPAVGEQFF; CDR3 DNA: TGTGCCAGCAGCGTACTAGCGCCGGCGGTAGGGGAGCAGTTCTTC
clone size: .; CDR3 length: 15; J gene: TRBJ2-3; V gene: TRBV5-1; D gene: .; CDR3 protein: CASSFLLAAVDTQYF; CDR3 DNA: TGCGCCAGCAGCTTTCTGCTAGCAGCAGTTGACACGCAGTATTTT
clone size: .; CDR3 length: 16; J gene: TRBJ1-3; V gene: TRBV29-1; D gene: TRBD1; CDR3 protein: CSVVPTGQGAGNTIYF; CDR3 DNA: TGCAGCGTTGTCCCCACTGGACAGGGGGCGGGAAACACCATATATTTT